A selection of T cell receptor beta chains follows, all from one sample in a study of T cell responses to AZD1222 COVID-19 vaccine. Produced via immunoSEQ multiplex PCR; TCRdb's table is partial and in-frame only. The sample contains about 79,000 clones, 70% to 90% of which appear only once. This specimen was peripheral blood, taken on day 0 of AZD1222 vaccination. All receptors derive from an adult in good health. Each CDR3 is given with its conserved first and last residue. A D gene is named only where the DNA matches it firmly. Where a row states a size, it is once, few, many or the class of an expanded clone; other rows omit it.

>TRBJ2-2|.|TRBV11-2|TRBD1
CASSLTPGQDTGELFF
TGTGCCAGCAGCTTAACCCCGGGACAGGACACCGGGGAGCTGTTTTTT
>TRBJ2-3|.|TRBV5-4|.
CASSQDSSTQYF
TGTGCCAGCAGTCAGGACTCATCGACGCAGTATTTT
>TRBJ1-1|once|TRBV7-8|.
CASSLEQVNTEAFF
TGTGCCAGCAGCTTAGAGCAGGTGAACACTGAAGCTTTCTTT
>TRBJ2-4|.|TRBV10-2|TRBD2
CAASAGGLAKNIQYF
TGCGCCGCCTCGGCGGGGGGGCTAGCCAAAAACATTCAGTACTTC
>TRBJ1-1|.|TRBV6-5|.
CASSGEVNTEAFF
TGTGCCTCAAGTGGGGAGGTGAACACTGAAGCTTTCTTT
>TRBJ2-5|.|TRBV2|.
CASIGDGQTQYF
TGTGCCAGTATAGGGGACGGACAGACCCAGTACTTC
>TRBJ1-1|.|TRBV10-3|.
CAISDRGETEAFF
TGTGCCATCAGTGACAGAGGGGAAACTGAAGCTTTCTTT
>TRBJ2-3|.|TRBV5-1|.
CASSPPGVSTDTQYF
TGCGCCAGCAGCCCTCCCGGGGTGAGCACAGATACGCAGTATTTT
>TRBJ1-6|.|TRBV6-6|.
CASSEPPNSPLHF
TGTGCCAGCTCCGAGCCCCCTAATTCACCCCTCCACTTT
>TRBJ2-7|.|TRBV28|.
CASSLAGALAYEQYF
TGTGCCAGCAGTTTAGCGGGGGCACTGGCCTACGAGCAGTACTTC
>TRBJ2-7|once|TRBV27|TRBD2
CASNPFSGLVGYEQYF
TGTGCCAGCAATCCCTTCAGTGGACTAGTGGGCTACGAGCAGTACTTC
>TRBJ2-3|.|TRBV2|.
CASSDSYPSTDTQYF
TGTGCCAGCAGTGATAGTTACCCTAGCACAGATACGCAGTATTTT
>TRBJ2-3|.|TRBV2|TRBD2
CASSEKLGGGPTDTQYF
TGTGCCAGCAGTGAAAAACTTGGCGGGGGACCCACAGATACGCAGTATTTT
>TRBJ2-7|.|TRBV2|TRBD2
CASSGRLNEQYF
TGTGCCAGCAGCGGGAGGCTGAACGAGCAGTACTTC
>TRBJ2-6|.|TRBV5-1|.
CASRNGLGPSGANVLTF
TGCGCCAGCAGGAACGGGTTGGGGCCCTCTGGGGCCAACGTCCTGACTTTC
>TRBJ2-3|.|TRBV13|.
CASSSTVPSTDTQYF
TGTGCCAGCAGCTCGACAGTCCCTAGCACAGATACGCAGTATTTT
>TRBJ2-1|.|TRBV29-1|.
CSVGRDSYNEQFF
TGCAGCGTTGGTCGGGACTCCTACAATGAGCAGTTCTTC
>TRBJ1-5|.|TRBV4-1|TRBD1
CASSRGLNQPQHF
TGCGCCAGCAGCAGGGGGCTCAATCAGCCCCAGCATTTT
>TRBJ2-1|.|TRBV11-3|TRBD1
CASSLGGTGIFGEQFF
TGTGCCAGCAGCTTAGGAGGGACAGGGATTTTCGGTGAGCAGTTCTTC
>TRBJ2-7|.|TRBV5-1|TRBD2
CASSLSGRVNEQYF
TGCGCCAGCAGCTTGAGCGGGAGAGTCAACGAGCAGTACTTC
>TRBJ1-6|.|TRBV6-1|.
CASSGGFLQYNSPLHF
TGTGCCAGCAGTGGAGGGTTTCTACAATATAATTCACCCCTCCACTTT
>TRBJ1-5|.|TRBV27|.
CASSLSGTLSNQPQHF
TGTGCCAGCAGTTTATCAGGGACACTTAGCAATCAGCCCCAGCATTTT
>TRBJ2-1|.|TRBV9|.
CASSVESQRYNEQFF
TGTGCCAGCAGCGTAGAATCCCAAAGGTACAATGAGCAGTTCTTC
>TRBJ1-2|.|TRBV3-1/TRBV3-2|.
CASSQIGYGYTF
TGTGCCAGCAGCCAGATTGGATATGGCTACACCTTC
>TRBJ2-1|.|TRBV15|.
CATYSDSYNEQFF
TGTGCCACGTATTCGGACAGCTACAATGAGCAGTTCTTC
>TRBJ1-1|.|TRBV29-1|.
CSVTDGRNTEAFF
TGCAGCGTTACAGACGGTAGGAACACTGAAGCTTTCTTT
>TRBJ2-7|.|TRBV27|TRBD1
CASSLSGTGGGEQYF
TGTGCCAGCAGTTTATCAGGGACAGGCGGTGGCGAGCAGTACTTC
>TRBJ1-1|.|TRBV30|.
CAWTPGVEAFF
TGTGCCTGGACCCCAGGGGTTGAAGCTTTCTTT
>TRBJ2-1|.|TRBV11-2|.
CASSLDSAQASYNEQFF
TGTGCCAGCAGCTTAGATTCGGCGCAGGCGTCCTACAATGAGCAGTTCTTC